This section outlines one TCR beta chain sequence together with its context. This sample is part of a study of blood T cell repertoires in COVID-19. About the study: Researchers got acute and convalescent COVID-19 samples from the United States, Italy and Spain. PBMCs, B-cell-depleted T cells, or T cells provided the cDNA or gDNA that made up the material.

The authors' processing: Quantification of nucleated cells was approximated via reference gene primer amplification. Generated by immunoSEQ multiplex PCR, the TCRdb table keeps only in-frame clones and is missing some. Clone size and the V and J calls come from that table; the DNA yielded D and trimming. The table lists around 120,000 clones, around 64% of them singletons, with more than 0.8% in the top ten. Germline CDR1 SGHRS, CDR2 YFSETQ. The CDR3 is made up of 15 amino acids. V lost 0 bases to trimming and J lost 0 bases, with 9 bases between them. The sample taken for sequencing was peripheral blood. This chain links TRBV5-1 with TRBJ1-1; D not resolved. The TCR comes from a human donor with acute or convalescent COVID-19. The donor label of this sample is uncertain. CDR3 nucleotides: TGCGCCAGCAGCTTGGACAGTCCCATGAACACTGAAGCTTTCTTT. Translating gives CASSLDSPMNTEAFF.